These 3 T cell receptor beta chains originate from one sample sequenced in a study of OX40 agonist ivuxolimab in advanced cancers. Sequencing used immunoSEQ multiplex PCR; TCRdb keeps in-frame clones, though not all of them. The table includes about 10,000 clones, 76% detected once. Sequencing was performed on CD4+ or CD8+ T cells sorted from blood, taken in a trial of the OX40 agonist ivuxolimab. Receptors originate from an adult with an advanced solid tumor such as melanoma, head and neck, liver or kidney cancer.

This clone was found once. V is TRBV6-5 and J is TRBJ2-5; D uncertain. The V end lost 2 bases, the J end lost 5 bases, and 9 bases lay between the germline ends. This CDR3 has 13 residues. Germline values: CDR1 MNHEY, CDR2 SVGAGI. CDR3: CASSYARLETQYF. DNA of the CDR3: TGTGCCAGCAGTTACGCACGATTGGAGACCCAGTACTTC.

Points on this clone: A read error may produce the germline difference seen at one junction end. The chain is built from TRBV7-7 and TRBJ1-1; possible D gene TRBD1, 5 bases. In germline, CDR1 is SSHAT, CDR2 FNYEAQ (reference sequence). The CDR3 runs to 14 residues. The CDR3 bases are TGTGCTAGCAGCTTAGCTCCAGGGCGCACTGAAGCTTTCTTT. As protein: CASSLAPGRTEAFF. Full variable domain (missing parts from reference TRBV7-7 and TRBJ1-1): GAGVSQSPRYKVTKRGQDVTLRCDPISSHATLYWYQQALGQGPEFLTYFNYEAQPDKSGLPSDRFSAERPEGSISTLTIQRTEQRDSAMYRCASSLAPGRTEAFFGQGTRLTVV.

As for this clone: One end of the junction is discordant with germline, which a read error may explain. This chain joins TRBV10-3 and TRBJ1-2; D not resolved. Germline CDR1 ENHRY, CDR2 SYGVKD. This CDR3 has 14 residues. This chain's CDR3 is CASSYERDLRGYTF. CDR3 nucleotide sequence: TGTGCCAGCAGTTACGAGAGAGACCTGAGAGGCTACACCTTC.